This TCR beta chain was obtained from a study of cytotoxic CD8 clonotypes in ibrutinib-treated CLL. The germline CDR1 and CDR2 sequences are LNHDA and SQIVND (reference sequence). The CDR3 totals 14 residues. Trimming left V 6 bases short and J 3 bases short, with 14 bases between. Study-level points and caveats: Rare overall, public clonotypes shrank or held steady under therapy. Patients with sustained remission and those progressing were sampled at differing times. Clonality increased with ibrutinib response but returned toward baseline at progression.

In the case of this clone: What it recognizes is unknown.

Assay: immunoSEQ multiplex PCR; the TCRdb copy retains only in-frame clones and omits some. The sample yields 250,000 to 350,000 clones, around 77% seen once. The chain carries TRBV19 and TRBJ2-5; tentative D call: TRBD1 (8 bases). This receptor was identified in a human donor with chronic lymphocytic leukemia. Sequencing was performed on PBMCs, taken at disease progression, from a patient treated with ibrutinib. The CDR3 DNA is TGTGCCAGTAGCGGACAGGGAGGGGAAGAGACCCAGTACTTC. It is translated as CASSGQGGEETQYF.